This is a list of T cell receptor beta chains from one sample in a study of OX40 agonist ivuxolimab in advanced cancers. Libraries were prepared by immunoSEQ multiplex PCR; TCRdb keeps only in-frame clonotypes and omits some of them. Seen here are over 100,000 clones, approximately 92% observed once, and the top ten hold approximately 0.15%. The sequencing here drew on CD4+ or CD8+ T cells sorted from blood, taken in a trial of the OX40 agonist ivuxolimab. These TCRs come from an adult with an advanced solid tumor such as melanoma, head and neck, liver or kidney cancer. Both conserved end residues are part of each CDR3. D genes are given only for firm matches. Not all rows give a size; the values are once, few, many and, for expanded clones, a class.

D	V	size	J	DNA	CDR3
TRBD2	TRBV18	.	TRBJ2-7	TGTGCCAGCTGGATTGGACTAGCGGGATCGGAGCAGTACTTC	CASWIGLAGSEQYF
TRBD1	TRBV5-1	.	TRBJ2-7	TGCGCCAGCAGCTTGGGACTCCGGGACAGGGGTCGGGAGCAGTACTTC	CASSLGLRDRGREQYF
TRBD2	TRBV7-3	.	TRBJ2-1	TGTGCCAGCACCCAAGGACTAGCGGGAGAAGGTGAGCAGTTCTTC	CASTQGLAGEGEQFF
TRBD2	TRBV7-6	.	TRBJ2-7	TGTGCCAGCAGCTTGCTAGCGGGAGATCTCGAGCAGTACTTC	CASSLLAGDLEQYF
TRBD2	TRBV2	.	TRBJ2-1	TGTGCCAGCAATTATTTAGCGGGGGGCCCCAATGAGCAGTTCTTC	CASNYLAGGPNEQFF
.	TRBV6-5	.	TRBJ2-3	TGTGCCAGCAGGATCGACAGCATGGGGTCTGGGACGCAGTATTTT	CASRIDSMGSGTQYF
.	TRBV19	few	TRBJ2-2	TGTGCCAGTAGTTTCGGGGGACCCGGGGAGCTGTTTTTT	CASSFGGPGELFF
TRBD1	TRBV27	.	TRBJ2-7	TGTGCCAGCAGGGGGGACAGAGGTGTTGCCTACGAGCAGTACTTC	CASRGDRGVAYEQYF
.	TRBV14	once	TRBJ1-6	TGTGCCAGCACTCTCGGCTCCTATAATTCACCCCTCCACTTT	CASTLGSYNSPLHF
TRBD1	TRBV27	few	TRBJ1-6	TGTGCCAGCAGCCGACAGGGGGCAGGGGTAGCACCCCTCCACTTT	CASSRQGAGVAPLHF
.	TRBV18	.	TRBJ1-1	TGTGCCAGCTCACCCTTCCCGGGCACTGAAGCTTTCTTT	CASSPFPGTEAFF
.	TRBV5-1	.	TRBJ2-2	TGCGCCAGCAGCTTGAACCCCATGGTCGCCGGGGAGCTGTTTTTT	CASSLNPMVAGELFF
.	TRBV11-3	.	TRBJ2-1	TGTGCCAGCAGCTTAGGTGGGACTGAAGACAATGAGCAGTTCTTC	CASSLGGTEDNEQFF
.	TRBV5-1	.	TRBJ2-7	TGCGCCAGCAGCTTGGGCCCCGGGACACAGTACGAGCAGTACTTC	CASSLGPGTQYEQYF
TRBD2	TRBV6-5	.	TRBJ2-2	TGTGCCAGCAGGGAGCGGGAGAGGACCGGGGAGCTGTTTTTT	CASRERERTGELFF
.	TRBV20-1	.	TRBJ1-2	TGCAGTGCTAGTACTAACTATGGCTACACCTTC	CSASTNYGYTF
.	TRBV18	.	TRBJ1-1	TGTGCCAGCTCACTTAGTGGGACCAACACTGGAGCTTTCTTT	CASSLSGTNTGAFF
TRBD2	TRBV9	.	TRBJ2-1	TGTGCCAGCAGCGTAAGCGGTAGCGGGAGCTACAATGAGCAGTTCTTC	CASSVSGSGSYNEQFF
.	TRBV11-2	.	TRBJ1-2	TGTGCCAGCACCCCCGGGAGTGAAGCTAACTATGGCTACACCTTC	CASTPGSEANYGYTF
TRBD1	TRBV5-1	.	TRBJ1-1	TGCGCCAGCAGCTTGACAGGGGGCGTTGGTGCTTTCTTT	CASSLTGGVGAFF
.	TRBV28	.	TRBJ1-1	TGTGCCAGCACCGGGTCGCCCGGGGAGGCTTTCTTT	CASTGSPGEAFF
.	TRBV28	.	TRBJ2-7	TGTGCCAGCAGCCTCCGAGTAGGGCGGGAGCAGTACTTC	CASSLRVGREQYF
.	TRBV11-2	.	TRBJ2-1	TGTGCCAGCAGCCCACCTGGGGCAGGGCTAGGTCGGGAGCAGTTCTTC	CASSPPGAGLGREQFF
TRBD1	TRBV6-1	.	TRBJ1-5	TGTGCCAGCGGACAGGGACCCTTGGGTCAGCCCCAGCATTTT	CASGQGPLGQPQHF
.	TRBV19	.	TRBJ1-2	TGTGCCAGTAGAACCGATGGGACTCCCGGTGGCTACACCTTC	CASRTDGTPGGYTF
TRBD2	TRBV28	.	TRBJ2-1	TGTGCCAGCACCACGGGGACTAGCGGGACCTACAATGAGCAGTTCTTC	CASTTGTSGTYNEQFF
TRBD2	TRBV7-2	.	TRBJ2-5	TGTGCCAGCAGCTTAGGCCCCACCGGGGGGTTCCAAGAGACCCAGTACTTC	CASSLGPTGGFQETQYF
.	TRBV7-2	.	TRBJ1-2	TGTGCCAGCAGCTTAGGGCCCGTCCCGGAAGGCTACACCTTC	CASSLGPVPEGYTF
TRBD2	TRBV5-1	.	TRBJ2-3	TGCGCCAGCAGTTTAAGCGGGGTGAGCACAGATACGCAGTATTTT	CASSLSGVSTDTQYF
TRBD2	TRBV5-3	.	TRBJ2-7	TGTGCCACCCCTCGAGCGGGAACATCCAGGGACGAGCAGTACTTC	CATPRAGTSRDEQYF
.	TRBV6-6	.	TRBJ2-2	TGTGCCAGCAGTCCCACCGGGACATCGAACACCGGGGAGCTGTTTTTT	CASSPTGTSNTGELFF
.	TRBV6-5	.	TRBJ2-5	TGTGCCAGCAGGGACGCCCCTACCCAGTACTTC	CASRDAPTQYF
.	TRBV7-3	.	TRBJ2-3	TGTGCCAGCAGCTTAGGGGTCCGGGGCACAGATACGCAGTATTTT	CASSLGVRGTDTQYF
TRBD1	TRBV29-1	.	TRBJ2-1	TGCAGCGCCACGCAGGGGGCCTCCTACAATGAGCAGTTCTTC	CSATQGASYNEQFF
TRBD2	TRBV4-2	.	TRBJ2-2	TGTGCCAGCAGGACTAGCGGGACGAACACCGGGGAGCTGTTTTTT	CASRTSGTNTGELFF
.	TRBV4-1	.	TRBJ2-2	TGCGCCAGCAGCCAAGGGAGGACCACCAACACCGGGGAGCTGTTTTTT	CASSQGRTTNTGELFF
.	TRBV5-1	.	TRBJ2-3	TGCGCCAGCAGCTTGGGACAGGCAGATACGCAGTATTTT	CASSLGQADTQYF
.	TRBV4-2	.	TRBJ2-3	TGTGCCAGCAGCCAAGATTTCGCAGATACGCAGTATTTT	CASSQDFADTQYF
TRBD2	TRBV27	.	TRBJ2-1	TGTGCCAGCAGTTTATCGAGGCTAGCGGGGGGGTATGAGCAGTTCTTC	CASSLSRLAGGYEQFF
.	TRBV7-2	.	TRBJ2-5	TGTGCCAGCAGCTTGGGCAGGCGTCCGGAGACCCAGTACTTC	CASSLGRRPETQYF
.	TRBV11-2	once	TRBJ1-4	TGTGCCAGCAGCTTAGGGGGTTTAGGGGATGAAAAACTGTTTTTT	CASSLGGLGDEKLFF
.	TRBV28	.	TRBJ1-1	TGTGCCAGCAGTCCCCGGGCCGCAAAAGCTTTCTTT	CASSPRAAKAFF
TRBD1	TRBV18	.	TRBJ1-2	TGTGCCAGCTCACCACCGCGGGGAAGGGGGCACTATAACTATGGCTACACCTTC	CASSPPRGRGHYNYGYTF
.	TRBV7-9	.	TRBJ1-2	TGTGCCAGCAGCCCGGACGGGGAATATGGCTACACCTTC	CASSPDGEYGYTF
.	TRBV29-1	.	TRBJ2-7	TGCAGCGTTGGCGGCAGATCCTACGAGCAGTACTTC	CSVGGRSYEQYF
.	TRBV6-6	.	TRBJ1-1	TGTGCCAGCAGTGGGACCGTTAGACTGGTCACTGAAGCTTTCTTT	CASSGTVRLVTEAFF
.	TRBV4-2	.	TRBJ1-5	TGTGCCAGCAGCCAAGGAAACAAGGATCAGCCCCAGCATTTT	CASSQGNKDQPQHF
TRBD1	TRBV28	.	TRBJ1-4	TGTGCCAGCAGCAGCTCAGGGGGCGGTGAAAAACTGTTTTTT	CASSSSGGGEKLFF
TRBD1	TRBV5-1	.	TRBJ2-2	TGCGCCAGCAGCGGAAGGGACAGGGGGTCCGGGGAGCTGTTTTTT	CASSGRDRGSGELFF
.	TRBV19	.	TRBJ1-5	TGTGCTTGTAAGCTGAGCAATCAGCCCCAGCATTTT	CACKLSNQPQHF
.	TRBV6-1	.	TRBJ2-3	TGTGCCAGCAGTGAAGACATAGATACGCAGTATTTT	CASSEDIDTQYF
.	TRBV5-1	.	TRBJ2-7	TGCGCCAGCAGCCTGAGGGACTCCTACGAGCAGTACTTC	CASSLRDSYEQYF
.	TRBV27	few	TRBJ1-3	TGTGCCAGCAGTTTATCGGGGGGGGTGGGAGGAAACACCATATATTTT	CASSLSGGVGGNTIYF
.	TRBV30	.	TRBJ1-5	TGTGCCTGGAGTGTAGGAGGATTTGGTAGCAATCAGCCCCAGCATTTT	CAWSVGGFGSNQPQHF
.	TRBV2	once	TRBJ2-1	TGTGCCAGCAGTGAGGAAGGGTTACTATACAATGAGCAGTTCTTC	CASSEEGLLYNEQFF